This T cell receptor beta chain was identified during a study of cytomegalovirus exposure and HLA in healthy donors (dated by TCRdb to the late 2010s). Looking at the study overall: In an earlier analysis of approximately 640 of the donors, 276 Gb of sequence data and some 120 million unique TCR beta sequences from about 190 million T cells were reported. Every repertoire in the discovery cohort had been generated on one and the same sequencing platform. On average, around 240,000 unique TCR beta nucleotide sequences were sequenced per donor among a few hundred genotyped donors of the cohort, with approximately 18% of those sequences being non-productive. About 300 gigabases of sequencing data and approximately 93 million unique TCR sequences were included in an early release covering 550 to 800 HLA-typed donors. In an earlier analysis of over 550 of the donors, high-throughput TCR beta sequencing was used to judge whether each TCR beta V gene segment behaved as functional or pseudogenic. The study aimed to test whether cataloging public T cell receptors could reveal signatures of past pathogen exposure. Rather than using new phenotypic data, the later analysis identified candidate immune exposures from TCR beta sequences and from how often those sequences occurred across donors. Of the roughly 420 genotyped donors, less than 90% were placed in the genetic ancestry cluster associated with self-reported Caucasian donors. Using immunosequencing, the study profiled T cell repertoires from about 650 subjects and related those repertoires to cytomegalovirus serostatus. To study patterns of TCR occurrence, a later analysis re-analyzed previously published TCR beta repertoires from 650 to 750 donors and added high-resolution HLA genotyping. The number of typed donors differed by locus: 629-630 for A, B, C, DRB1 and DQB1; approximately 530 for DQA1; 600 to 610 for DPA1; and around 490 for DPB1. Because of strong linkage in the cohort, roughly 5 DR-DQ haplotypes were treated as single units for association and clustering. To predict cytomegalovirus infection status, the study brought together high-throughput TCR immunosequencing, statistical association of individual TCRs with disease status, and machine learning. A separate validation cohort of 100 to 150 different subjects was used in addition to the roughly 670-subject first cohort. Both class I and class II loci were covered by HLA typing, at four-digit resolution. In a later genetic analysis, genome-wide SNP genotypes for about three fifths of the 666 donors were used, and that subset was treated as a discovery cohort. Donor age, sex, ethnicity and CMV serostatus were compiled together with the repertoire data. Overall results and qualifications from the work: Sequencing depth was assumed to be roughly uniform across donors in the presence/absence analyses, though that assumption may not hold. In vitro tests confirmed that a few of the cytomegalovirus-associated TCR beta chains recognize cytomegalovirus antigens. At a false discovery rate of 0.05, a later analysis linked some 17,000 TCR beta sequences to specific HLA alleles. V-gene and J-gene trimming of TCR beta chains was associated with a missense DCLRE1C variant in a later genetic analysis, and the association was replicated in an independent cohort. When HLA alleles, especially DR and DQ, strongly co-occurred, attributing TCR associations to individual alleles was difficult. Across donors, most TCR sequences were observed very rarely, whereas some public TCRs were present in many individuals. A total of 150 to 200 TCR beta chains were listed by the study as associated with cytomegalovirus. The earlier analysis of approximately 540 of the donors excluded seventeen rarely observed V segments, including chromosome 9 orphons, because counts were too low. In an earlier analysis of more than 450 of the donors, most TCR beta V segments were observed in productive rearrangements about 90% or about 30% of the time, broadly matching IMGT annotations. A further reported finding was that TCR beta sequences accurately predicted the HLA-A and HLA-B alleles for most subjects in the first cohort. The sequencing pipeline was judged likely to have produced a cluster of highly shared sequence variants as a technical artifact. In a later analysis, TCR association rates were found to vary across HLA loci, with the most associated TCRs seen for DRB1 alleles and the fewest for HLA-C alleles. CMV serostatus was the only immune exposure information available for the cohort. The authors suggested that the approach could potentially be generalized to other disease states and immunological phenotypes. A later analysis found that most CMV-associated TCR beta chains appeared HLA-restricted, with HLA associations seemingly driven largely by CMV exposure. Several of the top co-occurrence clusters appeared to be linked to parvovirus B19, influenza, CMV and Epstein-Barr virus, according to a later analysis. Linkage disequilibrium might explain the correlated functional status among segregating V segments, but an unknown experimental factor could not be ruled out. HLA typing was unavailable for some donors at each locus, so association tests used only the typed subset. Because the 87-base-pair reads could not distinguish some IMGT-functional V segments, including TRBV6-2 and TRBV6-3, those segments were excluded. In a later analysis, HLA-associated TCR beta chains showed more clonal expansion and lower generation probabilities than non-associated chains that were equally common. Cytomegalovirus status was reported to be diagnosed by the classifier with high specificity and sensitivity in both the original and validation cohorts. The cohort was sequenced for TCR beta chains only, and without alpha or paired-chain data the features that could be detected were limited. A later genetic analysis reported fewer N-insertions in productive TCRs among donors in an Asian-associated ancestry cluster than the roughly 720-donor mean.

On this clone: The antigen it binds to is not known. Per-base qualities were not stored, and no clone one base away is much larger.

Inclusive of the bounding cysteine and phenylalanine, the CDR3 is 15 residues long. The retained sequence is limited to the CDR3, 45 bases, with the frame set at the first base. CDR1 and CDR2 are read off the germline V gene (reference sequence) as GTSNPN and SVGIG. Relative to germline, V is missing 0 bases and J is missing 4 bases, with 6 bases of the junction outside any gene match. The cohort was made up of 500 to 800 healthy bone marrow donors. All cohort members were sampled while nominally healthy, although unrecorded immune exposures were likely present. The donor was CMV seronegative and was included in the group of around 320 seronegative cohort members. Every donor gave a peripheral blood sample, and the peripheral blood mononuclear cells from that sample were used for TCR beta sequencing. Genomic DNA extraction from the blood cell samples was performed with the Qiagen DNeasy Blood Extraction Kit.

Library prep was done by the immunoSEQ multiplex PCR assay. For the multiplex PCR, a mixture combining 60 forward primers for TCR Vbeta segments and 13 reverse primers for TCR Jbeta segments was used. A multiplex PCR assay on genomic DNA amplified the CDR3 region of rearranged TCR beta genes. The amplified TCR beta libraries were sequenced on the Illumina HiSeq System as 87-base-pair reads. Processing in the source paper ran as follows. In a later analysis, tens of millions of unique TCR beta chains were counted across the approximately 640 repertoires, and approximately 9.9 million of these chains were shared by at least two donors. To remove PCR and sequencing errors, raw reads were error-corrected and collapsed into unique sequences using a nearest-neighbor algorithm that merged closely related sequences. V, D and J gene segments were assigned by aligning CDR3 sequences to IMGT reference sequences. For a sequence to be retained, a match of at least six nucleotides was required to both a V gene segment and a J gene segment. A rearrangement was called productive if the CDR3 had no stop codons and remained in frame with V and J, and every other rearrangement was called non-productive. Following IMGT convention, CDR3 was defined as the stretch from the second conserved V-encoded cysteine to the conserved J-encoded phenylalanine. The earlier analysis of 587 of the donors excluded any sequence lacking an unambiguous match to a single V gene segment. An earlier analysis of fewer than 750 of the donors classified V segments as functional when productive rearrangements were above 56.7% and as segregating when the standard deviation between donors was above 5%. A statistical classification framework was built for diagnosing cytomegalovirus status from the catalog of TCR beta chain sequences. A later analysis assigned V and J genes by comparing TCR nucleotide sequences with IMGT/GENE-DB human TR gene sequences. In a later analysis, CDR3 sequences and most-parsimonious VDJ recombination scenarios were assigned using the TCRdist pipeline. In a later analysis, every TCR beta chain was defined by the combination of its CDR3 amino acid sequence and its V-gene family, and reads without a unique V-gene family were dropped. A later analysis removed 592 highly shared, low-generation-probability nucleotide sequences to deal with suspected cross-contamination and a sequencing artifact. A later analysis calculated a clonal expansion index for each public chain from normalized within-repertoire ranks of inferred template counts. In a later analysis, generation probabilities were computed using a VDJ recombination model fitted to out-of-frame rearrangements, and the results were checked against IGoR. In a later analysis, hypergeometric tests were used to score TCR-TCR, TCR-HLA and TCR-CMV co-occurrence, with a repertoire-size bias correction applied to TCR pairs. False discovery rates were estimated in a later analysis by permuting HLA or CMV assignments 20 times. In a later analysis, co-occurring TCRs were grouped using DBSCAN, with TCRdist sequence similarity added in when clustering inside HLA-allele-positive subsets. Co-occurrence clustering excluded repertoires with fewer than 30,000 or more than 120,000 public chains, plus five with anomalous nucleotide sharing. Drawn from immuneACCESS, this table holds only the in-frame rearrangements with V and J called that TCRdb kept. Clones are partly lost; checked studies trace under half to an unresolved V gene and leave the rest unexplained. The V and J calls and clone size were taken over from that table, and D and trimming were inferred from the DNA. This sample gives roughly 140,000 clones in total; 60% to 80% of them show up just once. The top ten hold about 0.66% of the sample.

The sequenced material came from PBMCs. The sequence links TRBV30 to TRBJ2-1; 7 of the junction bases match TRBD2. This receptor was identified in a male donor in good health and CMV-seronegative. The nucleotide sequence reads TGTGCCTGGAGTGTAGATCCAGCGGGGTACAATGAGCAGTTCTTC. Its protein product is CAWSVDPAGYNEQFF.